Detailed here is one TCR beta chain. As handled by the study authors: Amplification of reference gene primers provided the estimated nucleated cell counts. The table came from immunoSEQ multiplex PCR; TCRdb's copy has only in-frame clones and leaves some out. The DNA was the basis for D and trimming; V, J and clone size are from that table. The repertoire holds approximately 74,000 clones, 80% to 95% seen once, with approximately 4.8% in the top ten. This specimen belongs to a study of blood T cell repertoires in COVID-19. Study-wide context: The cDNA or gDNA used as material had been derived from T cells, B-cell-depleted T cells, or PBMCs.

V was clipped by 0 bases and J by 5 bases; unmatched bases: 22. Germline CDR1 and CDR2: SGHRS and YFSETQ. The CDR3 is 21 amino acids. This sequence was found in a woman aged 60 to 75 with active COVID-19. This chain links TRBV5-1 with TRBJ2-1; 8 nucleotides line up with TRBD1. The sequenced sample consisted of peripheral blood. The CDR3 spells CASSLELGRGRRQRADNEQFF. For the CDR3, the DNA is TGCGCCAGCAGCTTGGAGCTGGGCAGGGGGCGCCGTCAGCGGGCCGACAATGAGCAGTTCTTC.